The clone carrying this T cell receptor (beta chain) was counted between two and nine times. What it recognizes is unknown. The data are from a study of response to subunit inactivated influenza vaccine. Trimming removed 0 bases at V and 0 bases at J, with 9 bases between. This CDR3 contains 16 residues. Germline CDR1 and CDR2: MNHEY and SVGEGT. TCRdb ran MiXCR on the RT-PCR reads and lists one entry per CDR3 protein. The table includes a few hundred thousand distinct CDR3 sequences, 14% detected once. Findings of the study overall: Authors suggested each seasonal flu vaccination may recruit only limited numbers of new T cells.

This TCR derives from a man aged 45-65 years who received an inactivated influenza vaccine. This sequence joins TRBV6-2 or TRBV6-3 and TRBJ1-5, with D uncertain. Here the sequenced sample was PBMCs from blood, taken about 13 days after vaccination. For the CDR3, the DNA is TGTGCCAGCAGTTACTCGCAAGGGAATAGCAATCAGCCCCAGCATTTT. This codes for CASSYSQGNSNQPQHF.